This T cell receptor (beta chain) was sequenced in a study of a mutant IDH1 vaccine in newly diagnosed glioma. Across the whole study: There were approximately 62% males and about 38% females among treated patients, whose mean age was approximately 41 years. The earlier regimen, radiotherapy, temozolomide, or both, was most often both.

Findings and limits, study-wide: Immune responses arising from the vaccine appeared in approximately 93% of patients.

Trimming removed 6 bases at V and 8 bases at J, with 8 bases between. Germline V CDR1 and CDR2: KGHSH, LQKENI. The CDR3 contains 11 residues. This clone showed up just once. The antigen is undetermined. The table came from immunoSEQ multiplex PCR; TCRdb's copy has only in-frame clones and leaves some out. This table holds approximately 70,000 clones, approximately 86% found once. Time point of the sample: baseline, week 1 (first vaccination visit). The treatment here: pre-vaccination baseline after standard-of-care therapy. V is TRBV18 and J is TRBJ2-1; D uncertain. This sequence originates from a young man with glioma. Sequences were derived from PBMCs, sampled from a glioma patient treated with radiotherapy, temozolomide or both. As DNA, the CDR3 is TGTGCCAGCTCCCCGGGCCATGAGCAGTTCTTC. Translation: CASSPGHEQFF.